The clone carrying this TCR beta chain came up a few times. Antigen unknown. This sample stems from a study of T cell repertoires in cytomegalovirus infection. Study overall: Selected CMV epitopes included recently identified HLA-C-restricted ones as well as well-studied HLA-B-restricted ones. Indicated by public TCR beta signatures were CMV infection and matching HLA type. Study-wide results and caveats: Carriers of CMV plus the relevant HLA were identified by cumulative public TCR beta family frequency. What dominated the ex vivo response were HLA-C-restricted CMV-specific TCR beta clonotypes.

Via MiXCR, TCRdb re-called the reads, giving one row per CDR3 protein. The data hold about 830,000 distinct CDR3 sequences, with 32% observed a single time. The germline V gene encodes CDR1 SEHNR and CDR2 FQNEAQ (reference sequence). This CDR3 has 15 residues. Between the trimmed V and J ends, which lost 4 bases and 6 bases, there was a span of 15 bases. The clonotype was recovered from a human donor in good health (CMV status not recorded). Some clones in this sample may be carry-over from other donors' samples. Here the sequenced sample was cultured CD8+ T cells from PBMCs, taken from culture after CMV antigen stimulation. J is TRBJ2-2 and V is TRBV7-9; tentative D call: TRBD1 (6 bases). The CDR3 here is CASSSTGPSAGELFF. CDR3 bases: TGTGCCAGCAGCTCGACAGGTCCCTCGGCCGGGGAGCTGTTTTTT.